The next 18 T cell receptor beta chains were all read from a single sample in a study of blood T cells in healthy people across ages. The authors ran a second PCR of 7 to 11 cycles using a sample-barcoded 5' primer and a J-beta primer mix. TCRdb re-derived calls from the 5' RACE reads in MiXCR, one entry per CDR3 protein. The sample has around 2 million distinct CDR3 sequences, about 39% seen once. What was sequenced was blood. The receptors were gathered from a human donor in good health.

V gene TRBV7-8 combines with J gene TRBJ2-1; 11 bases are a match to TRBD2. This CDR3 is built from 20 residues. CDR1 is SGHVS, CDR2 FQNEAQ, per germline. With V trimmed by 1 base and J by 8 bases, 19 bases remained unmatched. The CDR3 sequence is CASSLGVWAEPGLAAHEQFF. CDR3 coding DNA: TGTGCCAGCAGCTTAGGGGTGTGGGCAGAGCCGGGACTAGCGGCCCATGAGCAGTTCTTC.

This chain uses TRBV6-6 with TRBJ2-3, with TRBD2 identical over 7 bases. Per the germline V gene, CDR1 is MNHNY and CDR2 is SVGAGI (reference sequence). This CDR3 contains 13 residues. Trimming at V came to 6 bases and at J to 5 bases, leaving 5 bases not matched to a gene. In nucleotides, the CDR3 is TGTGCCAGCAGCCGGGACTACGGAGATACGCAGTATTTT. Amino acids: CASSRDYGDTQYF.

A remark on this clonotype: At one end, the junction sequence differs from germline, possibly due to a read error. The chain links TRBV4-3 to TRBJ2-2; D remains unclear. Germline CDR1 LGHNA, CDR2 YSLEER. The CDR3 runs 17 residues. This CDR3 reads CTSSQGPGYSGLGELFF. The DNA for the CDR3 is TGCACCAGCAGCCAAGGACCTGGGTATTCGGGTTTAGGGGAGCTGTTTTTT.

The V and J genes are TRBV12-3 or TRBV12-4 and TRBJ2-3, with 7 nucleotides matching TRBD1. The junction had 3 bases not matched to a gene; V was cut back by 5 bases and J by 4 bases. The CDR3 length is 13 residues. The CDR3 DNA reads TGTGCCAGCAGTATCGGGACAGCAGATACGCAGTATTTT. It is translated as CASSIGTADTQYF.

The sample holds one count of this clonotype. The gene calls are TRBV20-1 and TRBJ1-2; D perhaps matches TRBD1 (6 bases). V was clipped by 4 bases and J by 8 bases, with 14 bases between them. CDR1 is DFQATT and CDR2 is SNEGSKA in the germline V gene (reference sequence). The CDR3 covers 12 residues. The chain's CDR3 is CSATGQWGGYTF. For the CDR3, the DNA is TGCAGTGCTACCGGACAGTGGGGGGGCTACACCTTC.

In its sample, this clonotype was seen many times. This chain uses TRBV20-1 with TRBJ2-5; D is undetermined. The CDR3 runs to 14 residues. Germline V lookup: CDR1 DFQATT, CDR2 SNEGSKA (reference sequence). V lost 7 bases and J 5 bases, leaving 20 bases between the germline ends. CDR3 bases: TGCAGTGTTATTAGGTGGACCTTCGAGGAGACCCAGTACTTC. Translated: CSVIRWTFEETQYF.

This clonotype was counted a few times. The gene calls are TRBV7-9 and TRBJ2-1, with 7 bases matching TRBD1. CDR3 length: 14 residues. Germline loops: CDR1 SEHNR, CDR2 FQNEAQ (reference sequence). V dropped 6 bases and J dropped 5; count of bases not matched to a gene: 7. DNA of the CDR3: TGTGCCAGCAGTGGACAGGCAGGGGACAATGAGCAGTTCTTC. This gives the protein CASSGQAGDNEQFF.

The chain uses TRBV27 and TRBJ2-5, with D maybe TRBD1 (6 bases). This CDR3 contains 13 residues. The V end lost 6 bases, the J end lost 9 bases, and 17 bases lay between the germline ends. The germline V gene has CDR1 MNHEY and CDR2 SMNVEV (reference sequence). The CDR3 sequence: CASSRGPTSAQYF. The DNA of the CDR3 is TGTGCCAGCAGCAGGGGACCCACCTCGGCCCAGTACTTC.

The V gene is TRBV10-3, the J gene TRBJ1-4; D gene unclear. V was trimmed by 3 bases and J by 3 bases, leaving 14 bases between them. Germline CDR1 and CDR2: ENHRY and SYGVKD. The CDR3 is 16 residues long. CDR3 residues: CAISDPTTGSNEKLFF. DNA for the CDR3: TGTGCCATCAGTGACCCTACGACGGGATCTAATGAAAAACTGTTTTTT.

This clonotype was detected only once. The chain combines TRBV20-1 with TRBJ1-1; tentatively, D is TRBD1 (5 bases). This CDR3 has 15 residues. Germline-derived CDR1 and CDR2 are DFQATT and SNEGSKA (reference sequence). Trimming took 1 base from V and 5 from J, leaving 17 bases between them. The CDR3 here is CSARASGPGGTEAFF. For the CDR3, the DNA is TGCAGTGCTAGAGCAAGTGGACCCGGGGGAACTGAAGCTTTCTTT.

The chain is built from TRBV5-4 and TRBJ1-2; D is unclear. Looked up from germline, CDR1 is SGHNT and CDR2 is YYREEE (reference sequence). This CDR3 spans 15 amino acids. Trimming stripped 0 bases from V and 6 bases from J, with 15 bases between. As DNA, the CDR3 is TGTGCCAGCAGCTTGGAAGCGGGGAGCGTTAATGGCTACACCTTC. Protein product: CASSLEAGSVNGYTF.

This clonotype was observed many times. V gene TRBV7-2 combines with J gene TRBJ1-1; no firm D call. Deletions cut 3 bases from V and 1 base from J, with 6 bases between. This CDR3 comprises 13 residues. Per germline, CDR1 SGHTA and CDR2 FQGNSA. The CDR3 is CASSLVWNTEAFF. CDR3 DNA: TGTGCCAGCAGCTTGGTGTGGAACACTGAAGCTTTCTTT.

This chain connects TRBV5-6 to TRBJ1-6; 7 nucleotides match TRBD1. CDR3 length: 14 residues. Germline lookup yields CDR1 SGHDT and CDR2 YYEEEE. V was pared by 4 bases and J by 7 bases, with 5 bases of the junction left unmatched. Here the CDR3 DNA reads TGTGCCAGCAGCACGGGACAGAGCAATTCACCCCTCCACTTT. It is translated as CASSTGQSNSPLHF.

A few counts support this clonotype. This CDR3 reads CASSFTGANSGAFF. For the CDR3, the DNA is TGCGCCAGCAGCTTTACGGGAGCCAATTCCGGAGCTTTCTTT. The genes are TRBV5-1 and TRBJ1-1, with D hard to call. The CDR3 runs to 14 residues. Looked up from germline, CDR1 is SGHRS and CDR2 is YFSETQ. The V end lost 2 bases, the J end lost 10 bases, and 18 bases lay between the germline ends. The full variable domain, rest sourced from reference TRBV5-1 and TRBJ1-1, is KAGVTQTPRYLIKTRGQQVTLSCSPISGHRSVSWYQQTPGQGLQFLFEYFSETQRNKGNFPGRFSGRQFSNSRSEMNVSTLELGDSALYLCASSFTGANSGAFFGQGTRLTVV.

As DNA, the CDR3 is TGCGCCAGCAGCCAAGATAGACAGGGAGGGTACGGTGCTTTCTTT. Its protein product is CASSQDRQGGYGAFF. V gene TRBV4-3 combines with J gene TRBJ1-1; TRBD1 matches at 7 bases. The germline gives CDR1 LGHNA, CDR2 YSLEER. V gave up 0 bases and J gave up 11 bases; unmatched junction bases: 12. This CDR3 spans 15 amino acids.

The sample holds a few counts of this clonotype. The CDR3 loop is CASSGGPNRSTF. The CDR3 nucleotides read TGTGCCAGCAGCGGAGGGCCTAATCGGTCCACCTTC. The genes are TRBV5-6 and TRBJ1-2; D is unresolved. This CDR3 has 12 amino acids. Trimming removed 4 bases from V and 13 bases from J, with 17 bases in between. Looked up from germline, CDR1 is SGHDT and CDR2 is YYEEEE.

This chain uses TRBV18 with TRBJ2-7; D might be TRBD1 (5 bases). Germline CDR1 is KGHSH and CDR2 is LQKENI. The CDR3 spans 14 residues. V lost 4 bases and J lost 7, with 17 bases in between. The CDR3 spells CASSLIKGNNEQYF. The CDR3 coding sequence is TGTGCCAGCTCACTCATCAAGGGGAACAATGAGCAGTACTTC.

This clonotype has just one count. The CDR3 DNA is TGTGCCAGCAGCTTAACGGGACAGGGAGCTTCACCCCTCCACTTT. Translated, it gives CASSLTGQGASPLHF. The genes are TRBV7-2 and TRBJ1-6; 9 bases map to TRBD1. V shed 2 bases and J 9 bases; nucleotides not matched to a gene: 5. Germline CDR1 SGHTA, CDR2 FQGNSA. The CDR3 spans 15 residues. The full variable domain, rest sourced from reference TRBV7-2 and TRBJ1-6, is GAGVSQSPSNKVTEKGKDVELRCDPISGHTALYWYRQSLGQGLEFLIYFQGNSAPDKSGLPSDRFSAERTGGSVSTLTIQRTQQEDSAVYLCASSLTGQGASPLHFGNGTRLTVT.